The clone carrying this T cell receptor beta chain was observed a few times. Germline V gives CDR1 SGHTA, CDR2 FQGNSA. V was clipped by 1 base and J by 6 bases, with 13 bases between them. The CDR3 runs to 14 residues. This entry belongs to a study of patients and donors after allogeneic stem cell transplantation. A single record per CDR3 protein comes from TCRdb applying MiXCR to the RT-PCR reads. The table lists more than 850,000 distinct CDR3 sequences, over 15% of them singletons. Sequencing input: blood, either unsorted or a sorted T cell fraction (not recorded which). This chain links TRBV7-2 with TRBJ2-7, with D perhaps matching TRBD1 or TRBD2 (6 bases each). This TCR derives from a human donor who was either an allogeneic HSCT recipient or a stem cell or donor lymphocyte infusion donor (not recorded which). It is not recorded whose cells these are; they may come from a transplant donor. CDR3 amino acids: CASSLGTGAGEQYF. DNA for the CDR3: TGTGCCAGCAGCTTAGGTACGGGGGCGGGCGAGCAGTACTTC.